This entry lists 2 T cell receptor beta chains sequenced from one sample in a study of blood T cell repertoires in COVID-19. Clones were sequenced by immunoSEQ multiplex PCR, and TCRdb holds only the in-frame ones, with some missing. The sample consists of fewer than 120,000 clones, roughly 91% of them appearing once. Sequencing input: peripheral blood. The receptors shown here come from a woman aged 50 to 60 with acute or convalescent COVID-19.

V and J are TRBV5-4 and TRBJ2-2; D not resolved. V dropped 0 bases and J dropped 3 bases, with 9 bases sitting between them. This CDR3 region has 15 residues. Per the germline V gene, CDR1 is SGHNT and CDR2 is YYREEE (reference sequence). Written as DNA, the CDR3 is TGTGCCAGCAGCTTGGGCCCTGGAGACACCGGGGAGCTGTTTTTT. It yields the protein CASSLGPGDTGELFF. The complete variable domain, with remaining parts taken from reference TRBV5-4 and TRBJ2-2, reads ETGVTQSPTHLIKTRGQQVTLRCSSQSGHNTVSWYQQALGQGPQFIFQYYREEENGRGNFPPRFSGLQFPNYSSELNVNALELDDSALYLCASSLGPGDTGELFFGEGSRLTVL.

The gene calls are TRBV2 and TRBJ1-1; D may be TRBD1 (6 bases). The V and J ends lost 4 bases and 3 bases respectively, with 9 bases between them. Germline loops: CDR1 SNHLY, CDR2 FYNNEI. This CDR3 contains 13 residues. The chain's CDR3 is CASSGDTYTEAFF. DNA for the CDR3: TGTGCCAGCAGTGGGGACACATACACTGAAGCTTTCTTT.